The 10 T cell receptor beta chains given below trace back to one sample, sequenced in a study of CD8 T cells in Susac syndrome. Random hexamers were used to reverse transcribe the RNA input (roughly 0.5 to 1 ug). TCRdb called the immunoSEQ multiplex PCR reads again in MiXCR, with one record for every CDR3 protein. The table shows fewer than 200,000 distinct CDR3 sequences, with 94% occurring only once. Sequencing was carried out using CD4+ T cells from PBMCs. These receptors originate from a human donor with Susac syndrome.

The J gene is TRBJ1-6, the V gene TRBV12-3 or TRBV12-4; D possibly corresponds to TRBD1 (5 bases). The CDR3 covers 17 residues. V was cut by 0 bases and J by 2 bases, with 11 bases left in between. The CDR3 DNA reads TGTGCCAGCAGTTTAGCCCGGGGGGTCCCCTATAATTCACCCCTCCACTTT. This gives the protein CASSLARGVPYNSPLHF.

This chain links TRBV7-2 with TRBJ2-7; perhaps TRBD1 as D (5 bases). With 0 bases removed from V and 5 bases from J, the gap between germline ends came to 11 bases. The CDR3 loop spans 14 amino acids. Germline CDR1 and CDR2: SGHTA and FQGNSA. This CDR3 reads CASSLAGRADEQYF. CDR3 coding DNA: TGTGCCAGCAGCTTAGCAGGCAGGGCCGACGAGCAGTACTTC.

The chain is built from TRBV7-8 and TRBJ1-6; D gene unclear. This CDR3 is 15 amino acids long. V lost 2 bases and J lost 5, with 10 bases in between. Looked up from germline, CDR1 is SGHVS and CDR2 is FQNEAQ. The CDR3 reads CASSLLYSDNSPLHF. CDR3 nucleotides: TGTGCCAGCAGCTTACTCTACAGCGATAATTCACCCCTCCACTTT.

J is TRBJ1-1 and V is TRBV12-3 or TRBV12-4; a possible D gene is TRBD1 (5 bases). The CDR3 covers 13 residues. Trimming took 5 bases from V and 11 from J, leaving 18 bases between them. This CDR3 is CASSDLEGLEAFF. The CDR3 nucleotides read TGTGCCAGCAGTGACCTAGAGGGGTTGGAGGCTTTCTTT.

This clonotype has just a few counts. CDR3 in amino acids: CASSPGTSYEQYF. The CDR3 DNA reads TGTGCCAGCAGCCCCGGGACCTCCTACGAGCAGTACTTC. The chain has TRBV3-1 and TRBJ2-7, with D perhaps TRBD1 or TRBD2 (5 bases each). V lost 4 bases and J 0 bases, leaving 7 bases between the germline ends. CDR1 and CDR2 (germline): LGHDT, YNNKEL (reference sequence). The CDR3 has 13 residues.

The chain recombines TRBV7-9 with TRBJ2-5; D is possibly TRBD1 or TRBD2 (6 bases each). Per germline, CDR1 SEHNR and CDR2 FQNEAQ (reference sequence). This CDR3 is 15 amino acids long. Trimming removed 7 bases from V and 4 bases from J, with 19 bases in between. The CDR3 spells CASTFTQGGGETQYF. CDR3 bases: TGTGCCAGCACCTTTACACAGGGAGGAGGAGAGACCCAGTACTTC.

The chain combines TRBV10-2 with TRBJ1-2, with 7 bases matching TRBD1. CDR1 WSHSY and CDR2 SAAADI come from the germline V gene. CDR3 length equals 13 residues. V lost 9 bases and J lost 7; bases outside the gene matches: 11. The CDR3, as DNA: TGCGCCAGTGCCCCTGGACAGGCCACTGGCTACACCTTC. Its protein product is CASAPGQATGYTF.

V and J are TRBV20-1 and TRBJ1-2; TRBD1 matches 9 bases. CDR1 and CDR2 (germline): DFQATT, SNEGSKA (reference sequence). This CDR3 region has 14 residues. J lost 1 base, V lost 4 bases, and 4 bases had no gene match. For the CDR3, the DNA is TGCAGTGCTACGGGACAGGGAAATAACTATGGCTACACCTTC. Its translation is CSATGQGNNYGYTF.

The chain joins TRBV7-2 to TRBJ1-5; possible D gene TRBD1, 5 bases. This CDR3 is 14 amino acids long. Germline assignment: CDR1 SGHTA and CDR2 FQGNSA. V was trimmed by 2 bases and J by 3 bases, leaving 8 bases between them. The CDR3 sequence is CASSLQGTNQPQHF. CDR3 bases: TGTGCCAGCAGCTTACAGGGTACCAATCAGCCCCAGCATTTT.

The rearrangement uses TRBV25-1 and TRBJ1-1; D remains unclear. Germline assignment: CDR1 MGHDK and CDR2 SYGVNS. The CDR3 has 14 amino acids. V was shortened by 6 bases and J by 3 bases, with 14 bases between the two germline ends. CDR3 region: CASRDSTEYTEAFF. CDR3 DNA sequence: TGTGCCAGCAGGGACTCCACAGAGTACACTGAAGCTTTCTTT.